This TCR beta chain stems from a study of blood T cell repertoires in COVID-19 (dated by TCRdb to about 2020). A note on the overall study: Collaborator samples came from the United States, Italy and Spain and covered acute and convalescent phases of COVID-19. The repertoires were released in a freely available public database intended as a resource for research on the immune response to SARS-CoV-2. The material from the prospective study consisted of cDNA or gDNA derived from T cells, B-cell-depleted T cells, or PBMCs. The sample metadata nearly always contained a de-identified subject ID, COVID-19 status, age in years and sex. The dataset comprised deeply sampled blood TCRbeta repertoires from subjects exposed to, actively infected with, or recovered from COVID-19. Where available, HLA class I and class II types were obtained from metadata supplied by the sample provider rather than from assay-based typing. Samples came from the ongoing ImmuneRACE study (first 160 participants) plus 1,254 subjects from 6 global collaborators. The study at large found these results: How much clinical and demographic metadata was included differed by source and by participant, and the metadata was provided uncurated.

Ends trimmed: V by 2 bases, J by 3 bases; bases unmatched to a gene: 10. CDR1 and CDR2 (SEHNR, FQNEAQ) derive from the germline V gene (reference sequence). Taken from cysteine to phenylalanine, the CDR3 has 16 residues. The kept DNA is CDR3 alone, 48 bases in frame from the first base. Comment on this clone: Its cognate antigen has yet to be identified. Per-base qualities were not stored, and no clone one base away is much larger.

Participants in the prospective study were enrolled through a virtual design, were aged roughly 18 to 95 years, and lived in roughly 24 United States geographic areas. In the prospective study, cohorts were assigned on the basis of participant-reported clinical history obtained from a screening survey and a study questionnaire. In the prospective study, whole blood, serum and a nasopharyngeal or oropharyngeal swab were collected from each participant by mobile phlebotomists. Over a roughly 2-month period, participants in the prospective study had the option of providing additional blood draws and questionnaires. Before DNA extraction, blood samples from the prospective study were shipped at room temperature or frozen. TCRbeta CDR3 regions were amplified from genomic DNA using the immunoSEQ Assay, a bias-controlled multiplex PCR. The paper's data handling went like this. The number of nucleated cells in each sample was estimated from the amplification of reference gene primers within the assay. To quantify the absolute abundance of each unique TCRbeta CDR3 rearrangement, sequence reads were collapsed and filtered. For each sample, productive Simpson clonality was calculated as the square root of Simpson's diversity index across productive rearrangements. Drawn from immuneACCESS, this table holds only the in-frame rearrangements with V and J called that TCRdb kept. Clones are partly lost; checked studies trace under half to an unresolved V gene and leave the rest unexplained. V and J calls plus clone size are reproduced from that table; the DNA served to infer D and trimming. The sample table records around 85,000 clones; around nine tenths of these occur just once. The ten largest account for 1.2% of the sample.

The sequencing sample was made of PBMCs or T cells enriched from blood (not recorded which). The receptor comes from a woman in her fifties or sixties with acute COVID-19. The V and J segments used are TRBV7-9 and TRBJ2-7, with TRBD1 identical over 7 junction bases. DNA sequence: TGTGCCAGCAGCTTATCGTCCGCTCGACAGGGCTACGAGCAGTACTTC. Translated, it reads CASSLSSARQGYEQYF.